The rows below give T cell receptor beta chains drawn from one sample of a study of identical twins. Using its own MiXCR run on the 5' RACE reads, TCRdb lists one record per CDR3 protein. This sample has around 670,000 distinct CDR3 sequences, with 6.1% found just once. Material for sequencing was naive T cells sorted from blood. The source of these receptors is a man aged 18 to 30 in good health. The CDR3 runs from the conserved cysteine through the conserved F or W. Fields, in order: V gene, J gene, D gene, clone size, CDR3 protein, CDR3 DNA. D genes are given only for firm matches. Clone size appears in some rows only: once, few, many, or a class for an expanded clone.

TRBV9	TRBJ2-2	TRBD2	many	CASSVVGRTSGTGELFF	TGTGCCAGCAGCGTAGTGGGTCGGACTAGCGGGACCGGGGAGCTGTTTTTT
TRBV20-1	TRBJ2-2	TRBD2	few	CSARDGSGGTGELFF	TGCAGTGCTAGAGATGGGAGCGGGGGCACCGGGGAGCTGTTTTTT
TRBV4-1	TRBJ2-1	TRBD2	-	CASSQVVAGVAYNEQFF	TGCGCCAGCAGCCAAGTTGTCGCGGGAGTGGCCTACAATGAGCAGTTCTTC
TRBV6-1	TRBJ1-4	TRBD1	many	CASRSTGVGNEKLFF	TGTGCCAGCAGATCGACAGGGGTTGGGAATGAAAAACTGTTTTTT
TRBV4-1	TRBJ2-1	-	many	CASSQDLRQNNNEQFF	TGCGCCAGCAGCCAAGATCTGCGGCAGAACAACAATGAGCAGTTCTTC
TRBV29-1	TRBJ2-5	TRBD1	many	CSLRDRVLETQYF	TGCAGCTTGCGGGACAGGGTTTTAGAGACCCAGTACTTC
TRBV10-3	TRBJ1-5	-	-	CATRDTNQPQHF	TGTGCCACCAGGGACACTAATCAGCCCCAGCATTTT
TRBV7-9	TRBJ2-1	-	many	CASSLIVYEQFF	TGTGCCAGCAGCTTAATAGTTTATGAGCAGTTCTTC
TRBV29-1	TRBJ2-3	-	many	CSVDDQGRGADTQYF	TGCAGCGTTGATGATCAGGGCAGGGGGGCAGATACGCAGTATTTT
TRBV4-3	TRBJ2-2	-	many	CASSHDPTGELFF	TGCGCCAGCAGCCACGACCCCACCGGGGAGCTGTTTTTT
TRBV4-2	TRBJ1-2	-	many	CASSQGPIDFGYTF	TGTGCCAGCAGCCAGGGACCAATTGATTTCGGCTACACCTTC
TRBV5-1	TRBJ1-3	-	-	CASSRPGRYSTIYF	TGCGCCAGCAGCCGCCCGGGACGCTACTCCACCATATATTTT
TRBV12-5	TRBJ1-1	-	few	CASDSSGIGAEAFF	TGTGCTAGTGACTCTTCAGGGATCGGCGCTGAAGCTTTCTTT
TRBV12-3/TRBV12-4	TRBJ2-1	-	many	CASRGTFGAYNEQFF	TGTGCCAGCAGGGGGACCTTTGGGGCGTACAATGAGCAGTTCTTC
TRBV5-1	TRBJ2-5	-	-	CASESSVGETQYF	TGCGCCAGCGAGTCTAGCGTGGGAGAGACCCAGTACTTC
TRBV6-1	TRBJ2-2	-	many	CASSTDANTGELFF	TGTGCCAGCAGTACAGACGCGAACACCGGGGAGCTGTTTTTT
TRBV7-2	TRBJ2-7	-	few	CASSQGIMVGSAYEQYF	TGTGCCAGCAGCCAGGGGATTATGGTCGGCAGTGCCTACGAGCAGTACTTC
TRBV20-1	TRBJ1-4	-	-	CSARKSATNEKLFF	TGCAGTGCTAGAAAATCCGCAACTAATGAAAAACTGTTTTTT
TRBV20-1	TRBJ2-7	-	-	CSARTGESSYEQYF	TGCAGTGCTAGAACTGGGGAAAGCTCCTACGAGCAGTACTTC
TRBV18	TRBJ1-5	TRBD1	-	CASSPPGQGAQPQHF	TGTGCCAGCTCACCCCCGGGACAGGGTGCTCAGCCCCAGCATTTT
TRBV12-3/TRBV12-4	TRBJ2-5	-	many	CASSLWGTETQYF	TGTGCCAGCAGTTTATGGGGAACCGAGACCCAGTACTTC
TRBV6-1	TRBJ2-2	-	many	CASSDFRYTGELFF	TGTGCCAGCAGTGATTTTAGGTACACCGGGGAGCTGTTTTTT
TRBV5-1	TRBJ2-2	-	many	CASSLVAGSTGELFF	TGCGCCAGCAGCTTGGTTGCAGGGAGCACCGGGGAGCTGTTTTTT
TRBV9	TRBJ2-3	-	many	CASSGSGLTDTQYF	TGTGCCAGCAGCGGTTCGGGACTGACAGATACGCAGTATTTT
TRBV28	TRBJ2-7	TRBD2	few	CASSSRTSGGSYEQYF	TGTGCCAGCAGTTCACGAACTAGCGGCGGGTCCTACGAGCAGTACTTC
TRBV5-1	TRBJ1-3	TRBD1	few	CASSLGPGQPLGNTIYF	TGCGCCAGCAGCTTGGGCCCGGGACAGCCCTTGGGAAACACCATATATTTT
TRBV12-3/TRBV12-4	TRBJ1-1	-	many	CASSRKGRKNTEAFF	TGTGCCAGCAGCCGAAAGGGACGGAAGAACACTGAAGCTTTCTTT
TRBV28	TRBJ1-1	TRBD1	few	CASRDTGGKPEAFF	TGTGCCAGCAGGGACACAGGGGGCAAGCCAGAAGCTTTCTTT
TRBV27	TRBJ1-4	-	many	CASRGGGEEKLFF	TGTGCCAGCAGGGGGGGCGGGGAGGAAAAACTGTTTTTT
TRBV20-1	TRBJ2-1	TRBD2	many	CSAIRTSGSLNEQFF	TGCAGTGCTATTCGGACTAGCGGGAGTCTCAATGAGCAGTTCTTC
TRBV14	TRBJ2-3	TRBD1	few	CASTGETDTQYF	TGTGCCAGTACAGGGGAAACAGATACGCAGTATTTT
TRBV20-1	TRBJ2-1	-	many	CSARNLANEQFF	TGCAGTGCCAGGAATCTAGCAAATGAGCAGTTCTTC
TRBV6-2/TRBV6-3	TRBJ1-1	-	many	CASSSGKTYLNTEAFF	TGTGCCAGCAGTTCGGGAAAAACTTACTTGAACACTGAAGCTTTCTTT
TRBV9	TRBJ2-5	-	few	CASSARPQGTQYF	TGTGCCAGCAGCGCGCGGCCGCAGGGGACCCAGTACTTC
TRBV27	TRBJ2-1	-	few	CASSLRRLSEYEQFF	TGTGCCAGCAGCCTCAGGCGGTTGAGTGAGTATGAGCAGTTCTTC
TRBV5-6	TRBJ2-7	TRBD2	few	CASSFSGGTSVYEQYF	TGTGCCAGCAGCTTCTCTGGCGGGACTAGCGTTTACGAGCAGTACTTC
TRBV10-3	TRBJ2-6	TRBD1	-	CAISGTGTNSGANVLTF	TGTGCCATCAGTGGGACAGGGACGAACTCTGGGGCCAACGTCCTGACTTTC
TRBV7-9	TRBJ2-1	TRBD1	-	CASSPTGGNSEQFF	TGTGCCAGCAGCCCAACAGGGGGGAACAGTGAGCAGTTCTTC
TRBV9	TRBJ2-2	TRBD2	few	CASRATSGDPNTGELFF	TGTGCCAGCAGAGCGACTAGCGGAGACCCGAACACCGGGGAGCTGTTTTTT
TRBV25-1	TRBJ1-2	-	-	CASRFNNYGYTF	TGTGCCAGCAGATTTAACAACTATGGCTACACCTTC
TRBV3-1	TRBJ2-1	-	few	CASSQEFGEQFF	TGTGCCAGCAGCCAAGAGTTTGGTGAGCAGTTCTTC
TRBV5-1	TRBJ1-1	-	many	CASSLVRSGNTEAFF	TGCGCCAGCAGCTTGGTTCGCAGTGGGAACACTGAAGCTTTCTTT
TRBV20-1	TRBJ2-5	-	few	CSASKDPPKSGLETQYF	TGCAGTGCTAGTAAAGATCCCCCGAAGTCTGGGTTAGAGACCCAGTACTTC
TRBV27	TRBJ2-1	TRBD2	-	CASSPTRLAATYNEQFF	TGTGCCAGCAGTCCGACCCGACTAGCGGCGACCTACAATGAGCAGTTCTTC
TRBV4-2	TRBJ2-6	-	few	CASSQGQSGANVLTF	TGTGCCAGCAGCCAAGGGCAGTCTGGGGCCAACGTCCTGACTTTC
TRBV5-4	TRBJ1-2	TRBD1	-	CASSSLGTGAEGYTF	TGTGCCAGCAGCTCTCTCGGGACAGGGGCGGAAGGCTACACCTTC
TRBV20-1	TRBJ2-1	TRBD2	many	CSARAGTTNEQFF	TGCAGTGCTAGGGCCGGGACTACGAATGAGCAGTTCTTC
TRBV29-1	TRBJ1-1	-	many	CSVGGGAQTAFF	TGCAGCGTGGGCGGGGGGGCGCAGACAGCTTTCTTT
TRBV20-1	TRBJ2-4	TRBD2	many	CSALTGGGYIQYF	TGCAGTGCCCTGACGGGAGGAGGGTACATTCAGTACTTC
TRBV28	TRBJ2-1	TRBD2	many	CASTLAGGREQFF	TGTGCCAGCACACTAGCGGGAGGCAGAGAGCAGTTCTTC
TRBV20-1	TRBJ1-6	-	-	CSARESHSPLHF	TGCAGTGCTAGAGAAAGTCATTCACCCCTCCACTTT
TRBV15	TRBJ1-1	TRBD1	many	CATSNQRDRGSRDTEAFF	TGTGCCACCAGCAATCAGCGGGACAGGGGTTCTCGGGACACTGAAGCTTTCTTT
TRBV20-1	TRBJ2-6	-	-	CSAQGRPGANVLTF	TGCAGTGCCCAAGGTCGCCCTGGGGCCAACGTCCTGACTTTC
TRBV20-1	TRBJ2-5	TRBD2	few	CSAPTGTSGPPEETQYF	TGCAGTGCCCCAACGGGGACTAGCGGGCCCCCCGAGGAGACCCAGTACTTC
TRBV25-1	TRBJ1-1	-	many	CASSGILTGDTEAFF	TGTGCCAGCAGTGGGATCTTAACCGGGGACACTGAAGCTTTCTTT
TRBV27	TRBJ2-3	TRBD1	many	CASSWTGPLTDTQYF	TGTGCCAGCAGCTGGACAGGGCCGTTGACAGATACGCAGTATTTT
TRBV6-1	TRBJ2-3	TRBD1	few	CASRPTGVLPDTQYF	TGTGCCAGCAGACCGACAGGGGTTCTTCCAGATACGCAGTATTTT
TRBV2	TRBJ2-1	-	-	CASSEPGALNEQFF	TGTGCCAGCAGTGAACCGGGCGCGTTAAATGAGCAGTTCTTC
TRBV12-3/TRBV12-4	TRBJ2-1	-	few	CASTFLGGPLNNEQFF	TGTGCCAGCACTTTTTTGGGAGGACCCTTAAACAATGAGCAGTTCTTC